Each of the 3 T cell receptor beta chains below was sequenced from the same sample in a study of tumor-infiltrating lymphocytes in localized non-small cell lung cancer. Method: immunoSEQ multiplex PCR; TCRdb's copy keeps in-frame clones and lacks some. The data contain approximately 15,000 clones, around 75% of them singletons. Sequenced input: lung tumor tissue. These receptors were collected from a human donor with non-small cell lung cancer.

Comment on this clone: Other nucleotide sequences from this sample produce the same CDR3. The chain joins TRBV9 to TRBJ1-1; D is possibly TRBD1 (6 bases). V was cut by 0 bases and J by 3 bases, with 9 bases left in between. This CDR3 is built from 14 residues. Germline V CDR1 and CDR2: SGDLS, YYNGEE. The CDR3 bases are TGTGCCAGCAGCGTAGTAGGGGGGGACACTGAAGCTTTCTTT. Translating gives CASSVVGGDTEAFF.

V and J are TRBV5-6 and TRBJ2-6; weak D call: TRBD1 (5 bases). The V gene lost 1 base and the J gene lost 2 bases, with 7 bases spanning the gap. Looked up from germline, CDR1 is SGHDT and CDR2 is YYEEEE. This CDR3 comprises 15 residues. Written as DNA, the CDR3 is TGTGCCAGCAGCTTGAGGGGCACTGGGGCCAACGTCCTGACTTTC. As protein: CASSLRGTGANVLTF.

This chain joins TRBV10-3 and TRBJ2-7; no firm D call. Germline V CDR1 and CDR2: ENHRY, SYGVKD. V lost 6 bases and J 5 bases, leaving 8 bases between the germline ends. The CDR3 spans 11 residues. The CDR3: CAIRGRNEQYF. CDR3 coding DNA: TGTGCCATCAGGGGTCGGAACGAGCAGTACTTC.